These 21 T cell receptor beta chains share one sample of origin, sequenced in a study of technical replicates of blood from four donors. Produced via immunoSEQ multiplex PCR; TCRdb's table is partial and in-frame only. The sample includes tens of thousands of clones, about 94% of them seen just once. Sequencing input: T cells isolated from PBMCs. These TCRs come from a human donor in good health.

The chain couples TRBV27 to TRBJ2-7; 8 bases match TRBD1. CDR3 length: 15 amino acids. Losses at the gene ends were 1 base for V and 3 bases for J; bases not matched to a gene: 5. CDR1 MNHEY and CDR2 SMNVEV come from the germline V gene (reference sequence). CDR3 loop: CASSLYQGANYEQYF. CDR3 DNA sequence: TGTGCCAGCAGTTTATATCAGGGGGCGAACTACGAGCAGTACTTC.

The chain uses TRBV11-2 and TRBJ2-3; 7 nucleotides agree with TRBD1. The CDR3 sequence is 15 residues long. Germline lookup yields CDR1 SGHAT and CDR2 FQNNGV. V shed 0 bases and J 8 bases; nucleotides not matched to a gene: 8. The CDR3: CASSLDPRQGSTQYF. CDR3 nucleotides: TGTGCCAGCAGCTTAGATCCCCGACAGGGAAGTACGCAGTATTTT.

V usage is TRBV14 and J usage is TRBJ2-1; possible D gene TRBD2, 6 bases. Trimming shortened V by 4 bases and J by 10 bases, and 11 bases separated the two germline ends. CDR3 length equals 12 residues. Germline lookup yields CDR1 SGHDN and CDR2 FVKESK. In DNA form, the CDR3 reads TGTGCCAGCAGCCCTGGGGGAGGAGAGCAGTTCTTC. Translating gives CASSPGGGEQFF.

The chain links TRBV5-8 to TRBJ2-5; D is unclear. Germline CDR1 SGHTS, CDR2 YDEGEE. Deletions cut 2 bases from V and 4 bases from J, with 9 bases between. The CDR3 consists of 13 residues. This CDR3 reads CASSFPRIETQYF. CDR3 nucleotide sequence: TGTGCCAGCAGCTTTCCCAGAATAGAGACCCAGTACTTC.

The V and J genes are TRBV11-2 and TRBJ2-5; possible D gene TRBD2, 6 bases. Trimming removed 5 bases at V and 4 bases at J, with 26 bases between. This CDR3 region has 18 residues. Germline-derived CDR1 and CDR2 are SGHAT and FQNNGV. This chain's CDR3 is CASSPGADGRIKLETQYF. The CDR3 region has the DNA TGTGCCAGCAGCCCTGGGGCCGACGGGAGAATAAAATTAGAGACCCAGTACTTC.

This chain uses TRBV5-6 with TRBJ1-3; D possibly corresponds to TRBD1 (5 bases). The CDR3 is made up of 18 amino acids. V was pared by 0 bases and J by 0 bases, with 16 bases between. Germline CDR1 reads SGHDT; CDR2 reads YYEEEE. The CDR3 reads CASSLVFLGGHSGNTIYF. The CDR3 DNA follows: TGTGCCAGCAGCTTGGTATTTTTGGGCGGACACTCTGGAAACACCATATATTTT. Using reference TRBV5-6 and TRBJ1-3 for the parts outside the CDR3, the full variable domain is DAGVTQSPTHLIKTRGQQVTLRCSPKSGHDTVSWYQQALGQGPQFIFQYYEEEERQRGNFPDRFSGHQFPNYSSELNVNALLLGDSALYLCASSLVFLGGHSGNTIYFGEGSWLTVV.

The chain recombines TRBV6-1 with TRBJ2-1; 14 bases are a match to TRBD2. The germline CDR1 and CDR2 sequences are MNHNS and SASEGT. This CDR3 has 19 residues. Trimming removed 2 bases from V and 9 bases from J; junction bases left unmatched: 15. CDR3 region: CASSEWGLAGVLLRGEQFF. In nucleotides, the CDR3 is TGTGCCAGCAGTGAATGGGGACTAGCGGGAGTGCTGCTACGTGGTGAGCAGTTCTTC.

The chain uses TRBV5-4 and TRBJ1-6, with TRBD1 as a possible D gene (5 bases). Germline assignment: CDR1 SGHNT and CDR2 YYREEE (reference sequence). Trimming stripped 4 bases from V and 10 bases from J, with 18 bases between. The CDR3 is 15 amino acids. The CDR3 loop reads CASSIRPQGTSPLHF. Written as DNA, the CDR3 is TGTGCCAGCAGCATACGCCCGCAGGGAACCTCACCCCTCCACTTT.

The sample holds one count of this clone. The chain recombines TRBV30 with TRBJ2-3; 7 nucleotides match TRBD1. The CDR3 loop spans 14 amino acids. The V segment lost 2 bases and the J segment 4 bases; nucleotides outside the gene matches: 6. Germline V gives CDR1 GTSNPN, CDR2 SVGIG (reference sequence). The chain's CDR3 is CAWSRGQVPDTQYF. The CDR3 DNA is TGTGCCTGGAGTAGGGGGCAGGTCCCAGATACGCAGTATTTT.

This clone came up once. CDR3 DNA: TGTGCCAGCAGCACCCGGGTGGAGGTGTATAGCAATCAGCCCCAGCATTTT. As protein: CASSTRVEVYSNQPQHF. The V and J genes are TRBV7-8 and TRBJ1-5; D is uncertain. Germline V lookup: CDR1 SGHVS, CDR2 FQNEAQ. This CDR3 contains 17 residues. V was trimmed by 5 bases and J by 0 bases, leaving 17 bases between them.

The V gene is TRBV18, the J gene TRBJ1-2, with D uncertain. Germline CDR1 is KGHSH and CDR2 is LQKENI. V was trimmed by 0 bases and J by 3 bases, leaving 14 bases between them. The CDR3 spans 16 residues. The CDR3 sequence is CASSPPSVSGDYGYTF. The CDR3 DNA reads as TGTGCCAGCTCACCACCTAGTGTATCAGGCGACTATGGCTACACCTTC.

About this clone itself: Germline and junction disagree at one end, which may indicate a read error. The chain combines TRBV7-9 with TRBJ2-3; the D gene is possibly TRBD1 (5 bases). Germline CDR1 SEHNR, CDR2 FQNEAQ (reference sequence). This CDR3 region has 17 residues. The CDR3, as DNA: TGTGCCAGCAGCTTAGCAAGGAACCTAGACGCCCTTTGGGGCCCCAATTTT. It is translated as CASSLARNLDALWGPNF.

The rearrangement joins TRBV13 to TRBJ1-5; D possibly corresponds to TRBD1 (5 bases). Deletions cut 1 base from V and 7 bases from J, with 14 bases between. CDR1 is PRHDT, CDR2 FYEKMQ, per germline (reference sequence). CDR3 length: 15 residues. The CDR3 loop is CASSLATSGGQPQHF. Here the CDR3 DNA reads TGTGCCAGCAGCTTAGCCACCTCCGGGGGACAGCCCCAGCATTTT.

The chain couples TRBV6-1 to TRBJ1-4; a weak D match, TRBD1 (5 bases). CDR1 and CDR2 (germline): MNHNS, SASEGT. V lost 5 bases and J 6 bases, leaving 13 bases between the germline ends. CDR3 length equals 14 residues. CDR3 amino acids: CASSQWGGDEKLFF. The CDR3 region has the DNA TGTGCCAGCAGTCAGTGGGGGGGAGATGAAAAACTGTTTTTT.

This chain connects TRBV6-5 to TRBJ1-5; possible D gene TRBD1, 6 bases. V lost 5 bases and J lost 1, with 12 bases in between. The CDR3 contains 15 residues. Germline CDR1 and CDR2: MNHEY and SVGAGI. CDR3 region: CASSPTGNSNQPQHF. In DNA form, the CDR3 reads TGTGCCAGCAGTCCCACAGGGAACAGCAATCAGCCCCAGCATTTT.

The rearrangement uses TRBV5-4 and TRBJ2-5, with 9 bases that match TRBD2. Germline V gives CDR1 SGHNT, CDR2 YYREEE (reference sequence). The length of the CDR3 is 12 residues. CDR3 protein: CAGGGASETQYF. As DNA, the CDR3 is TGTGCTGGCGGGGGGGCTTCGGAGACCCAGTACTTC.

The rearrangement joins TRBV4-1 to TRBJ2-1, with 7 bases that match TRBD2. Germline V gene data show CDR1 as MGHRA and CDR2 as YSYEKL. The CDR3 is made up of 16 amino acids. Losses at the gene ends were 3 bases for V and 7 bases for J; bases not matched to a gene: 12. DNA of the CDR3: TGCGCCAGCAGCCACCCAGGCGGGACTATTGGAAATGAGCAGTTCTTC. Translating it yields CASSHPGGTIGNEQFF.

This chain links TRBV28 with TRBJ1-1; tentatively, D is TRBD1 (5 bases). Germline CDR1 reads MDHEN; CDR2 reads SYDVKM. There are 15 residues in the CDR3. Trimming removed 5 bases at V and 0 bases at J, with 13 bases between. The CDR3 protein is CASSPAGRMNTEAFF. The CDR3, as DNA: TGTGCCAGCAGTCCAGCGGGACGGATGAACACTGAAGCTTTCTTT.

The sample holds one count of this clone. This chain links TRBV11-2 with TRBJ2-1; no clear D. The germline V and J ends were trimmed by 4 bases and 3 bases, with 10 bases remaining between them. This CDR3 comprises 14 residues. Germline CDR1 is SGHAT and CDR2 is FQNNGV. The CDR3 loop reads CASSWRELYNEQFF. The CDR3 DNA follows: TGTGCCAGCAGCTGGAGAGAACTCTACAATGAGCAGTTCTTC.

The chain carries TRBV4-1 and TRBJ2-3, with 7 bases matching TRBD2. The CDR3 extends over 15 amino acids. V lost 1 base, J lost 5 bases, and 6 bases stayed unmatched. In germline, CDR1 is MGHRA, CDR2 YSYEKL. The CDR3 bases are TGCGCCAGCAGCCAAGTAGCGGGTATGGTAGATACGCAGTATTTT. This gives the protein CASSQVAGMVDTQYF.

The chain carries TRBV21-1 and TRBJ2-1; TRBD1 is the table's D call, not checked against the DNA. TRBV21-1 is a documented pseudogene. The CDR3 is 17 residues long. The CDR3 coding sequence is TGTGCCAGCAGCAAAACCGACCGGGACAGCCACAACAATGAGCAGTTCTTC. This codes for CASSKTDRDSHNNEQFF.